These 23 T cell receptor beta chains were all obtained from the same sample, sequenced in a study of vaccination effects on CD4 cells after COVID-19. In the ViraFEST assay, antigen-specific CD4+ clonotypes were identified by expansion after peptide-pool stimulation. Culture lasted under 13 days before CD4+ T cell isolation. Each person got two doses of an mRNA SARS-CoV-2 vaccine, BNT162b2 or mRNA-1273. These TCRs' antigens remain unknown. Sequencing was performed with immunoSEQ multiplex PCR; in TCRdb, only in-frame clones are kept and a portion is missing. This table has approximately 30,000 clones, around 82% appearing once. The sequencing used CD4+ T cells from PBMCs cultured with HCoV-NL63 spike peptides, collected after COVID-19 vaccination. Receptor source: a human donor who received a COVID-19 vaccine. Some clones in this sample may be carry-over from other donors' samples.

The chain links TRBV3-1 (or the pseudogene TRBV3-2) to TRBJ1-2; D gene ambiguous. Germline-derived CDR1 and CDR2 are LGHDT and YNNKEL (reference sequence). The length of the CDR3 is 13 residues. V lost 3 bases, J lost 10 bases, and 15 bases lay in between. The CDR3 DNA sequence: TGTGCCAGCAGCCAGCCCGCCTCGGTGGACTACACCTTC. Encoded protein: CASSQPASVDYTF.

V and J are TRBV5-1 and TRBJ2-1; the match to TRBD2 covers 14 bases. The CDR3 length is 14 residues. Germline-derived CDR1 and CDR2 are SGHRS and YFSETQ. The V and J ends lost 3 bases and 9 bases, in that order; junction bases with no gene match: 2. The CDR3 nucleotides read TGCGCCAGCAGCTCCGGGACTAGCGGGGGTGAGCAGTTCTTC. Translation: CASSSGTSGGEQFF.

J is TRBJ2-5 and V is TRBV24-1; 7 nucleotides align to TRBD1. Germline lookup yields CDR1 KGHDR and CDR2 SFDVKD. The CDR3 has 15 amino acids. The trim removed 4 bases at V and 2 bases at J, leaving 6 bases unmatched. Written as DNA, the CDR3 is TGTGCCACCAGTGACCCACGACAGGGACAAGAGACCCAGTACTTC. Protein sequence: CATSDPRQGQETQYF.

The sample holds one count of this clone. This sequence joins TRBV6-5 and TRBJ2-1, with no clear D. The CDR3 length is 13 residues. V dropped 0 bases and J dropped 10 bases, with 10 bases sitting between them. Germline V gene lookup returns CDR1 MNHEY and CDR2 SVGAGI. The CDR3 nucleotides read TGTGCCAGCAGTTACTCGAACGTGAACGAGCAGTTCTTC. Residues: CASSYSNVNEQFF.

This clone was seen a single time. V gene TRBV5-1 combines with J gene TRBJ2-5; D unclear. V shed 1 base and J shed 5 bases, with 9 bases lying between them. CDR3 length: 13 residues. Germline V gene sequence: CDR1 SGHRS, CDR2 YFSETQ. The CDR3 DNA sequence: TGCGCCAGCAGCTTGCACTCCCTCGAGACCCAGTACTTC. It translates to CASSLHSLETQYF.

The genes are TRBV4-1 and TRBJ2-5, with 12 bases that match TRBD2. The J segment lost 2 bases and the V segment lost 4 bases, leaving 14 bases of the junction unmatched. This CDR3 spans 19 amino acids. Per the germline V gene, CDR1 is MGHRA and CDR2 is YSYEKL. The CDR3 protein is CASSLAIPLAGGRQETQYF. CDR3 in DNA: TGCGCCAGCAGCCTAGCTATACCCCTAGCGGGGGGGCGACAAGAGACCCAGTACTTC.

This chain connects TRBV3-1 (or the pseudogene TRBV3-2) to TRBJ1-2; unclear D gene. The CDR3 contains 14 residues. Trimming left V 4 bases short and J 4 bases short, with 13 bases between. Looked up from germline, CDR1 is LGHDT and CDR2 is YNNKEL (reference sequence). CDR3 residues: CASSPMVVGYGYTF. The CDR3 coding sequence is TGTGCCAGCAGCCCCATGGTTGTAGGCTATGGCTACACCTTC.

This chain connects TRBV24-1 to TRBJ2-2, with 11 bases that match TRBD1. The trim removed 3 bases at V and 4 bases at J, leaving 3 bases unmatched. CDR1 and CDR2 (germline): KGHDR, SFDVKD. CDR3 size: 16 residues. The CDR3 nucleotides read TGTGCCACCAGTGATGCCGGGACAGGGGGCACCGGGGAGCTGTTTTTT. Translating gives CATSDAGTGGTGELFF.

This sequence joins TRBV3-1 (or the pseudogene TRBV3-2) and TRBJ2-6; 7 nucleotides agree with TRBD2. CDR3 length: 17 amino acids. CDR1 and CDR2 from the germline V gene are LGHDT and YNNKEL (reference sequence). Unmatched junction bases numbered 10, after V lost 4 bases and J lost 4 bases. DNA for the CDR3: TGTGCCAGCAGCCCGCGGACCGGGGGGAGAGGGGCCAACGTCCTGACTTTC. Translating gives CASSPRTGGRGANVLTF.

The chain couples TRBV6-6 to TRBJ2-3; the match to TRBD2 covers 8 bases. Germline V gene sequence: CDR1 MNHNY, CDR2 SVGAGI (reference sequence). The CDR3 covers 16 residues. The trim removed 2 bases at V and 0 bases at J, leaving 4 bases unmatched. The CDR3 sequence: CASSYSGGSSTDTQYF. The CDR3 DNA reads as TGTGCCAGCAGTTACAGCGGGGGCTCTAGCACAGATACGCAGTATTTT.

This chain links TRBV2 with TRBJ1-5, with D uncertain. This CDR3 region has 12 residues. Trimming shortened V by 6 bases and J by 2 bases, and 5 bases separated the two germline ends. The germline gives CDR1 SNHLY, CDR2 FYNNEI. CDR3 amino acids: CASRDGNQPQHF. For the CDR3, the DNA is TGTGCCAGCAGGGACGGCAATCAGCCCCAGCATTTT.

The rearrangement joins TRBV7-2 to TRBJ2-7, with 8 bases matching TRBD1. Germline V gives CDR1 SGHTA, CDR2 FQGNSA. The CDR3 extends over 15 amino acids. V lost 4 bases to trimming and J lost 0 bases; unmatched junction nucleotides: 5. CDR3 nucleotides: TGTGCCAGCAGCTCCGACAGGGGCAGCTCCTACGAGCAGTACGTC. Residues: CASSSDRGSSYEQYV.

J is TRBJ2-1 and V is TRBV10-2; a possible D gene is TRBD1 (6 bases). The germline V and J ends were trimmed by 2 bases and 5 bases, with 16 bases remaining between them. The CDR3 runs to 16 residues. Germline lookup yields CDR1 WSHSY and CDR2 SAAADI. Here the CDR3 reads CASSEMGQGKDNEQFF. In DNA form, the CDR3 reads TGCGCCAGCAGTGAGATGGGGCAGGGGAAAGACAATGAGCAGTTCTTC.

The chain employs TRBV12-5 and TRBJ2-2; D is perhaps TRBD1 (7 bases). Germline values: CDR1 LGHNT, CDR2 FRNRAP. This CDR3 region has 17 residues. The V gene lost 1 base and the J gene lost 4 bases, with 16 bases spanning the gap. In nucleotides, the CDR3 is TGTGCTAGTGGTTTGGGGGCGGGGACAGAGACCACCGGGGAGCTGTTTTTT. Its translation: CASGLGAGTETTGELFF.

This CDR3 is CASSYQGNGYEQYV. The CDR3, as DNA: TGTGCCAGCAGTTACCAGGGGAACGGCTACGAGCAGTACGTC. The chain is built from TRBV6-6 and TRBJ2-7; D may be TRBD1 (6 bases). Germline lookup yields CDR1 MNHNY and CDR2 SVGAGI (reference sequence). The V and J ends lost 2 bases and 3 bases respectively, with 11 bases between them. The CDR3 has 14 amino acids.

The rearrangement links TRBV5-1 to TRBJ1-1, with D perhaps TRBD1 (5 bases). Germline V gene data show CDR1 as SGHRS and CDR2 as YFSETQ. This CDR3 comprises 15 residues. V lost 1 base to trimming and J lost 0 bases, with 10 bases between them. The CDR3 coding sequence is TGCGCCAGCAGCTTGACGACAGTTTTGAACACTGAAGCTTTCTTT. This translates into CASSLTTVLNTEAFF.

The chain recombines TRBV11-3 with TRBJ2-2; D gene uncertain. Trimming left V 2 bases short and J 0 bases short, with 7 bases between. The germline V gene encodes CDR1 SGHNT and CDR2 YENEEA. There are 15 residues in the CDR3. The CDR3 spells CASSLNSPNTGELFF. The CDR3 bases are TGTGCCAGCAGCTTAAACAGTCCGAACACCGGGGAGCTGTTTTTT.

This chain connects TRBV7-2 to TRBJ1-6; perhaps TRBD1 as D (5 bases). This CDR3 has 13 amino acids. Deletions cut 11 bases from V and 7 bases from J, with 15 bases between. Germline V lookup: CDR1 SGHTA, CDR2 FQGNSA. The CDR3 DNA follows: TGTGCCCTCGGTAGGGGTGGCAATTCACCCCTCCACTTT. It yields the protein CALGRGGNSPLHF.

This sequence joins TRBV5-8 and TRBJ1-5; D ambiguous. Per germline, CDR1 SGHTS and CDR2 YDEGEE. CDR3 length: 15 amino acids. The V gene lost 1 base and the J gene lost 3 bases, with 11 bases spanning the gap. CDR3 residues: CASSLWAQNNQPQHF. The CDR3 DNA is TGTGCCAGCAGCTTGTGGGCACAGAACAATCAGCCCCAGCATTTT. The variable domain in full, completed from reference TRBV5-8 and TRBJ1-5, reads EAGVTQSPTHLIKTRGQQATLRCSPISGHTSVYWYQQALGLGLQFLLWYDEGEERNRGNFPPRFSGRQFPNYSSELNVNALELEDSALYLCASSLWAQNNQPQHFGDGTRLSIL.

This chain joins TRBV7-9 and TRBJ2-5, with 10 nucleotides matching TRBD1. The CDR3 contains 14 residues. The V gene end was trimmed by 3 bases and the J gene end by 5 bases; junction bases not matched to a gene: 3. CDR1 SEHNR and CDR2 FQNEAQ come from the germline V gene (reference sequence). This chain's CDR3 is CASSLTGGSETQYF. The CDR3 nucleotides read TGTGCCAGCAGCTTGACAGGGGGCTCTGAGACCCAGTACTTC. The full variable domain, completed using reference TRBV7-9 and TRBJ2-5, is DTGVSQNPRHKITKRGQNVTFRCDPISEHNRLYWYRQTLGQGPEFLTYFQNEAQLEKSRLLSDRFSAERPKGSFSTLEIQRTEQGDSAMYLCASSLTGGSETQYFGPGTRLLVL.

Here the CDR3 reads CASSSLGQGSPNEKLFF. The DNA of the CDR3 is TGCGCCAGCAGCTCCCTAGGACAGGGAAGCCCTAATGAAAAACTGTTTTTT. This chain connects TRBV5-1 to TRBJ1-4, with 8 bases that match TRBD1. Germline V gene lookup returns CDR1 SGHRS and CDR2 YFSETQ. J lost 3 bases, V lost 3 bases, and 10 bases had no gene match. The CDR3 extends over 17 amino acids.

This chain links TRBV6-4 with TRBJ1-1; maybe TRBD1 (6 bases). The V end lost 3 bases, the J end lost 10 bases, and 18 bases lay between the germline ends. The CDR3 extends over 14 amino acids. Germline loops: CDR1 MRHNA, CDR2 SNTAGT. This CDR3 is CASSETQGGRGAFF. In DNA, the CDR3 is TGTGCCAGCAGTGAAACACAGGGCGGCAGGGGAGCTTTCTTT.

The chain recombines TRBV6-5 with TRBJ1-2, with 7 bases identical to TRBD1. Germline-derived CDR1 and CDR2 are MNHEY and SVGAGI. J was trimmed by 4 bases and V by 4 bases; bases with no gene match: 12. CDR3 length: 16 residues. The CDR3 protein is CASSSWMRGRGYGYTF. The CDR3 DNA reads TGTGCCAGCAGTTCGTGGATGAGGGGGCGCGGCTATGGCTACACCTTC.